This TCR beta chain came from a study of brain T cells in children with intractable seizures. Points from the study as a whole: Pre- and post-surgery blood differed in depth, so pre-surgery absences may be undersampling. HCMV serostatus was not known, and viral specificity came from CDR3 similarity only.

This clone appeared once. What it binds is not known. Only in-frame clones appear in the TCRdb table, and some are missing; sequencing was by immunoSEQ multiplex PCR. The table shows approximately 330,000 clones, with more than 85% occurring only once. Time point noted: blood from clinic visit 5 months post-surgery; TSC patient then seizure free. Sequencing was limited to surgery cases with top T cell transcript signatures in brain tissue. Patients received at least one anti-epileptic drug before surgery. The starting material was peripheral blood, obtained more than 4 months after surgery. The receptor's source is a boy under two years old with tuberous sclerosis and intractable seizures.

This chain's CDR3 is CASRRGLAGGDEQFF. As DNA, the CDR3 is TGTGCCAGCAGGCGTGGACTAGCGGGGGGCGATGAGCAGTTCTTC. The chain combines TRBV6-5 with TRBJ2-1, with 14 bases lining up with TRBD2. Looked up from germline, CDR1 is MNHEY and CDR2 is SVGAGI. This CDR3 is 15 amino acids long. J lost 8 bases, V lost 6 bases, and 6 bases had no gene match.